The 11 T cell receptor beta chains in this list originate from one sample, sequenced in a study of CD8 T cells in Susac syndrome. Reverse transcription of about 0.45 to 1 ug RNA was carried out with random hexamers. MiXCR, run by TCRdb on the immunoSEQ multiplex PCR reads, gives a single entry per CDR3 protein. Of a few hundred thousand distinct CDR3 sequences listed, 90% to 95% are singletons. The sample comprised CD8+ T cells from PBMCs. The source is a human donor with multiple sclerosis.

The chain combines TRBV11-2 with TRBJ1-4; D not certain. This CDR3 contains 15 residues. The germline gives CDR1 SGHAT, CDR2 FQNNGV. V lost 3 bases and J 0 bases, leaving 8 bases between the germline ends. The DNA of the CDR3 is TGTGCCAGCAGCTTTACACGAGCAACTAATGAAAAACTGTTTTTT. This gives the protein CASSFTRATNEKLFF.

The chain has TRBV9 and TRBJ1-1; TRBD1 is a possible D gene (6 bases). V was pared by 0 bases and J by 0 bases, with 12 bases between. The CDR3 sequence is 16 residues long. Looked up from germline, CDR1 is SGDLS and CDR2 is YYNGEE. The CDR3 spells CASSVGRGEMNTEAFF. As DNA, the CDR3 is TGTGCCAGCAGCGTAGGCAGGGGCGAAATGAACACTGAAGCTTTCTTT. Complete variable domain (other parts from reference TRBV9 and TRBJ1-1): DSGVTQTPKHLITATGQRVTLRCSPRSGDLSVYWYQQSLDQGLQFLIQYYNGEERAKGNILERFSAQQFPDLHSELNLSSLELGDSALYFCASSVGRGEMNTEAFFGQGTRLTVV.

This sequence joins TRBV19 and TRBJ2-6, with D unclear. Germline assignment: CDR1 LNHDA and CDR2 SQIVND (reference sequence). V lost 7 bases to trimming and J lost 0 bases, with 7 bases between them. The CDR3 spans 14 residues. The CDR3 coding sequence is TGTGCCAGTAACCCATACTCTGGGGCCAACGTCCTGACTTTC. It yields the protein CASNPYSGANVLTF. Together with reference TRBV19 and TRBJ2-6, the CDR3 gives the full variable domain: DGGITQSPKYLFRKEGQNVTLSCEQNLNHDAMYWYRQDPGQGLRLIYYSQIVNDFQKGDIAEGYSVSREKKESFPLTVTSAQKNPTAFYLCASNPYSGANVLTFGAGSRLTVL.

In its sample, this clonotype was seen a few times. The V call is TRBV9, the J call TRBJ2-7; TRBD1 matches at 12 bases. Germline V CDR1 and CDR2: SGDLS, YYNGEE. This CDR3 is 15 amino acids long. Trimming cost V 3 bases and J 5 bases; bases outside gene matches: 6. The DNA of the CDR3 is TGTGCCAGCAGCGCCCCCGGGACAGGGGGCGACGAGCAGTACTTC. Amino acid sequence: CASSAPGTGGDEQYF.

This rearrangement joins TRBV3-1 to TRBJ1-1; D unresolved. CDR3 size: 15 residues. Germline V CDR1 and CDR2: LGHDT, YNNKEL (reference sequence). Trimming left V 7 bases short and J 6 bases short, with 21 bases between. The CDR3 protein is CASNKDDGPVAEAFF. The CDR3 DNA is TGTGCCAGCAACAAAGATGACGGCCCGGTGGCTGAAGCTTTCTTT.

The genes are TRBV7-9 and TRBJ1-1; no clear D gene. Germline values: CDR1 SEHNR, CDR2 FQNEAQ (reference sequence). Trimming removed 5 bases from V and 6 bases from J, with 7 bases in between. CDR3 length: 11 amino acids. In DNA, the CDR3 is TGTGCCAGCAGCGATCGGCCTGAAGCTTTCTTT. As protein: CASSDRPEAFF.

V and J are TRBV18 and TRBJ1-3, with D hard to call. The CDR3 covers 17 residues. Germline CDR1 is KGHSH and CDR2 is LQKENI. V was trimmed by 2 bases and J by 0 bases, leaving 14 bases between them. CDR3 amino acids: CASSPTKQPFSGNTIYF. CDR3 DNA: TGTGCCAGCTCACCAACTAAACAGCCGTTCTCTGGAAACACCATATATTTT.

The gene calls are TRBV4-2 and TRBJ1-2; D remains ambiguous. This CDR3 has 14 amino acids. Trimming cost V 1 base and J 3 bases, with 9 bases left between them. Germline lookup yields CDR1 LGHNA and CDR2 YNFKEQ. The CDR3 DNA sequence: TGTGCCAGCAGCCAAGGGGCGCGAGACTATGGCTACACCTTC. It translates to CASSQGARDYGYTF.

V gene TRBV19 combines with J gene TRBJ2-5, with D unresolved. The CDR3 length is 10 residues. CDR1 is LNHDA, CDR2 SQIVND, per germline (reference sequence). V gave up 8 bases and J gave up 7 bases, with 8 bases separating them. CDR3 loop: CASSDGTQYF. The DNA for the CDR3 is TGTGCCAGTTCCGATGGGACCCAGTACTTC.

This clonotype appeared once. The chain links TRBV7-9 to TRBJ2-1; TRBD2 might be the D (5 bases). Germline assignment: CDR1 SEHNR and CDR2 FQNEAQ (reference sequence). The CDR3 runs to 9 residues. V was shortened by 11 bases and J by 12 bases, with 11 bases between the two germline ends. CDR3 coding DNA: TGTGCCTCCGCCGAGGGGCAGTTCTTC. Amino acid sequence: CASAEGQFF.

The CDR3 bases are TGTGCCAGCAGTAAATCAGGGTTAGGCCTATCCTACAATGAGCAGTTCTTC. As protein: CASSKSGLGLSYNEQFF. V and J are TRBV12-3 or TRBV12-4 and TRBJ2-1, with a possible D match to TRBD1 (5 bases). CDR3 length: 17 amino acids. Trimming took off 5 bases at V and 1 base at J, with 18 bases between the two ends.